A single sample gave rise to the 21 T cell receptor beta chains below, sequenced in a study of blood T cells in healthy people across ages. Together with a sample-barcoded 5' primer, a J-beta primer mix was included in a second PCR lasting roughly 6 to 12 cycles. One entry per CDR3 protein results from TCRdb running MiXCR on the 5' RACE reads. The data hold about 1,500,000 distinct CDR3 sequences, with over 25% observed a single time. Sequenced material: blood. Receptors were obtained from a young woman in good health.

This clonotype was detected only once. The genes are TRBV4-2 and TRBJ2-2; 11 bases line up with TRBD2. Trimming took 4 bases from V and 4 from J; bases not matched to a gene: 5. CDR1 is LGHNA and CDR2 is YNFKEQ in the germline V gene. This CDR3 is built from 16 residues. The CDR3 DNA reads TGTGCCAGCAGCCTTAGCGGGGGGGTTAGCACCGGGGAGCTGTTTTTT. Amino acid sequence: CASSLSGGVSTGELFF.

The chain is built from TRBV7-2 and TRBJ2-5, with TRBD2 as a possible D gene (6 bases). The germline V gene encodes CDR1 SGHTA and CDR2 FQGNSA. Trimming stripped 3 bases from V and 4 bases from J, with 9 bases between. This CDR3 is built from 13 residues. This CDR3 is CASSLQEGETQYF. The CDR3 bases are TGTGCCAGCAGCTTGCAGGAGGGAGAGACCCAGTACTTC.

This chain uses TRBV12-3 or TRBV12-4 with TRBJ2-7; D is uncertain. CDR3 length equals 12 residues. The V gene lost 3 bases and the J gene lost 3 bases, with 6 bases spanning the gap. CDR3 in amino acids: CASSFRLYEQYF. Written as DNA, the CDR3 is TGTGCCAGCAGTTTTCGCCTCTACGAGCAGTACTTC.

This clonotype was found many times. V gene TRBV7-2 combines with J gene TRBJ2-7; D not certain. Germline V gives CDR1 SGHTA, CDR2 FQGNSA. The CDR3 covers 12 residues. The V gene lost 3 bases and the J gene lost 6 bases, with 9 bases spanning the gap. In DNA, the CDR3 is TGTGCCAGCAGCTTGACCACCCTCGAGCAGTACTTC. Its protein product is CASSLTTLEQYF.

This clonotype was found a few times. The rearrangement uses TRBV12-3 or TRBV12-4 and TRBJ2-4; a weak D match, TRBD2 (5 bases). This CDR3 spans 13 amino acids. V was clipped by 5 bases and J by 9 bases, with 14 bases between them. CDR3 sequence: CASSASLAGIQYF. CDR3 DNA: TGTGCCAGCAGTGCCAGTCTAGCAGGCATTCAGTACTTC.

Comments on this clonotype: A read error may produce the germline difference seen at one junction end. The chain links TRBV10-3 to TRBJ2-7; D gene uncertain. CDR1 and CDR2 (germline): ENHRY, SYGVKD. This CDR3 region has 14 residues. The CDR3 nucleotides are TGTGCCATCAGTGAGTCGGGCGACCCCTACGAGCGGTACTTC. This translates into CAISESGDPYERYF.

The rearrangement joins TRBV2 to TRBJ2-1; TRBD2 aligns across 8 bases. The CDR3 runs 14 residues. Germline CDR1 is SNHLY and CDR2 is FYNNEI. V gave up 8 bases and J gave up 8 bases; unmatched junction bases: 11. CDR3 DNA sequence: TGTGCCAGCCCCTCGTTGGGGCGGGGGGATGAGCAGTTCTTC. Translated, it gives CASPSLGRGDEQFF.

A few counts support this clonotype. As DNA, the CDR3 is TGTGCCAGCAGCTTAGCGGGCCAGGTCACTGAAGCTTTCTTT. It translates to CASSLAGQVTEAFF. The chain carries TRBV7-2 and TRBJ1-1; D call uncertain. Trimming removed 0 bases at V and 4 bases at J, with 9 bases between. The CDR3 runs to 14 residues. Germline CDR1 is SGHTA and CDR2 is FQGNSA.

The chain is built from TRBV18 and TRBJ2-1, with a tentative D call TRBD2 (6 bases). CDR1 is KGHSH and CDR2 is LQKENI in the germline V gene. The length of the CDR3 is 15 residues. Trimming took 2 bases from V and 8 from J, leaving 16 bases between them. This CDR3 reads CASSPWMGGFDEQFF. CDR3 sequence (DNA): TGTGCCAGCTCACCATGGATGGGGGGTTTCGATGAGCAGTTCTTC.

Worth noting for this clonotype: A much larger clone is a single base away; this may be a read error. The CDR3 here is CSVGVAGGRYEQFF. For the CDR3, the DNA is TGCAGCGTTGGTGTGGCAGGGGGTAGGTACGAGCAGTTCTTC. The chain recombines TRBV29-1 with TRBJ2-1; 7 bases align to TRBD1. The CDR3 sequence is 14 residues long. Trimming took 4 bases from V and 10 from J; bases not matched to a gene: 13. Germline loops: CDR1 SQVTM, CDR2 ANQGSEA.

The CDR3 DNA follows: TGTGCCAGCAGTCCAGCGGGGGGGCGAAACATTCAGTACTTC. The encoded protein is CASSPAGGRNIQYF. This sequence joins TRBV12-3 or TRBV12-4 and TRBJ2-4; 10 bases are a match to TRBD2. There are 14 residues in the CDR3. The trim removed 5 bases at V and 6 bases at J, leaving 4 bases unmatched.

CDR3 residues: CASSWDRASSDTQYF. The CDR3 DNA follows: TGTGCCAGCAGCTGGGACAGGGCCTCGTCAGATACGCAGTATTTT. This chain links TRBV7-9 with TRBJ2-3, with TRBD1 matching 9 bases. The CDR3 runs 15 residues. The ends lost 4 bases at V and 4 bases at J; junction bases unmatched: 6. Germline V CDR1 and CDR2: SEHNR, FQNEAQ (reference sequence).

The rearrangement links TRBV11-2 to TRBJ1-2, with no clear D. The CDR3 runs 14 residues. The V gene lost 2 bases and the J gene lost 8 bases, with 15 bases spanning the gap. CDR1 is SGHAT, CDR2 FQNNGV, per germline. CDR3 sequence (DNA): TGTGCCAGCAGCTTAAATTTCCTGGGCTTCGGCTACACCTTC. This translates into CASSLNFLGFGYTF.

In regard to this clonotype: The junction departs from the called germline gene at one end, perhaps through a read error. The CDR3 protein is CASSLWQGGSHEQYF. The CDR3 bases are TGTGCCAGCAGCTTGTGGCAGGGCGGCTCCCACGAGCAGTACTTC. The chain is built from TRBV5-5 and TRBJ2-7, with D possibly TRBD1 on 5 matching bases. The CDR3 spans 15 residues. In germline, CDR1 is SGHKS, CDR2 YYEKEE (reference sequence).

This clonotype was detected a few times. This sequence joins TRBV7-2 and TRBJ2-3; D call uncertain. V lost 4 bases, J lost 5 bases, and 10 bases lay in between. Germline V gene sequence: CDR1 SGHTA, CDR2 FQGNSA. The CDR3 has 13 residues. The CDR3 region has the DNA TGTGCCAGCAGCTGGAAACGGATAGATACGCAGTATTTT. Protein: CASSWKRIDTQYF.

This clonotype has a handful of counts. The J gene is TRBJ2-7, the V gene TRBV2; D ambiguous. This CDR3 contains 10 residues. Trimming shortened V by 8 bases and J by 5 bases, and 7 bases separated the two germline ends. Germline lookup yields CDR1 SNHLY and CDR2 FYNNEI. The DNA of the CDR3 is TGTGCCAGCCCCCGACACGAGCAGTACTTC. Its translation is CASPRHEQYF.

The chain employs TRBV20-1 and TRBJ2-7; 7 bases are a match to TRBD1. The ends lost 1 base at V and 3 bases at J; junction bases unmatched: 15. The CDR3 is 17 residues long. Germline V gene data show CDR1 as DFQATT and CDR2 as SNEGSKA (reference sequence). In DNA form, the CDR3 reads TGCAGTGCTAGAGGCCCGAGGTGGGACAGCTATTTCTACGAGCAGTACTTC. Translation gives CSARGPRWDSYFYEQYF.

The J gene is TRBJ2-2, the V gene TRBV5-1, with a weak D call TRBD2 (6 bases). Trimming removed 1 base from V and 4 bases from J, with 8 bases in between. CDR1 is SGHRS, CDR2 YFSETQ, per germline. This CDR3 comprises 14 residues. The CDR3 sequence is CASSLKAGTGELFF. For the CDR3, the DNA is TGCGCCAGCAGCTTGAAAGCGGGCACCGGGGAGCTGTTTTTT.

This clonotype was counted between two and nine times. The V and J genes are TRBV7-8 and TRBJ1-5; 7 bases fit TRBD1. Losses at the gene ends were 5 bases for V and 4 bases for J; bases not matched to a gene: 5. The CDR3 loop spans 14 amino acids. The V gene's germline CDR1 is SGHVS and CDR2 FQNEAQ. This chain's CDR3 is CASSHNRGNQPQHF. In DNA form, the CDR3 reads TGTGCCAGCAGCCATAACAGGGGAAATCAGCCCCAGCATTTT.

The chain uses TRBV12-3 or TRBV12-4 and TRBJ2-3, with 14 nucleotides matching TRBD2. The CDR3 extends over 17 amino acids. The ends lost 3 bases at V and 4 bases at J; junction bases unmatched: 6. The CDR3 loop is CASSFGGLAGVPDTQYF. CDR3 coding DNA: TGTGCCAGCAGTTTTGGGGGACTAGCGGGGGTGCCAGATACGCAGTATTTT.

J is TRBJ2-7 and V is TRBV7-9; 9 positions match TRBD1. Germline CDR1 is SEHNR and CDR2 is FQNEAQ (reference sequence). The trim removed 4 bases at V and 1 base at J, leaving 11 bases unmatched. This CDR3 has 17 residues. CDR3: CASSSIDPGQGSYEQYF. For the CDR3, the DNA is TGTGCCAGCAGCTCGATAGACCCGGGACAGGGTTCCTACGAGCAGTACTTC.